The 20 T cell receptor beta chains in this list originate from one sample, sequenced in a study of metastatic and nonmetastatic thyroid tumors. TCRdb re-analyzed the PCR reads through MiXCR. Among thousands of clones listed, around a third were seen once. No patient had received any treatment before thyroid surgery. Input material: adjacent normal tissue. Receptors originate from a male donor with papillary thyroid cancer or a benign thyroid nodule (not recorded which). Some clones in this sample may be carry-over from other donors' samples.

This chain links TRBV2 with TRBJ1-6, with TRBD1 identical over 9 bases. J was trimmed by 9 bases and V by 5 bases; bases with no gene match: 5. There are 14 residues in the CDR3. CDR1 is SNHLY, CDR2 FYNNEI, per germline. CDR3 sequence reads: CASSPGQGGSPLHF. CDR3 nucleotides: TGTGCCAGCAGTCCGGGACAGGGAGGTTCACCCCTCCACTTT.

The chain carries TRBV6-1 and TRBJ1-2; 8 nucleotides align to TRBD1. In germline, CDR1 is MNHNS, CDR2 SASEGT. CDR3 length: 13 amino acids. Trimming removed 5 bases from V and 2 bases from J; junction bases left unmatched: 1. CDR3: CASSWDRNYGYTF. The CDR3 DNA is TGTGCCAGCAGTTGGGACAGGAACTATGGCTACACCTTC.

This clone was found a few times. An end of the junction does not agree with germline; a read error may underlie this. The chain recombines TRBV12-3 or TRBV12-4 with TRBJ2-1; D call uncertain. This CDR3 contains 15 residues. The CDR3 DNA reads TGTGCCAGCAGTTTATCGGCTAACTCCTACAATGAGCAGTCCTTC. This encodes CASSLSANSYNEQSF.

In its sample, this clone was seen a few times. An end of the junction does not agree with germline; a read error may underlie this. The chain carries TRBV6-1 and TRBJ1-2; D perhaps matches TRBD1 (5 bases). Per the germline V gene, CDR1 is MNHNS and CDR2 is SASEGT. CDR3 size: 13 residues. The chain's CDR3 is CASTESRDYDYTF. The CDR3 nucleotides read TGTGCCAGCACCGAGAGTAGGGACTATGACTACACCTTC.

V usage is TRBV6-1 and J usage is TRBJ2-5; 9 bases align to TRBD1. The V gene's germline CDR1 is MNHNS and CDR2 SASEGT. The J segment lost 0 bases and the V segment lost 10 bases, leaving 9 bases of the junction unmatched. There are 15 residues in the CDR3. The CDR3 protein is CAISPGQGHQETQYF. CDR3 DNA: TGTGCCATCAGCCCGGGACAGGGTCACCAAGAGACCCAGTACTTC.

This clone was seen only a few times. Germline and junction disagree at one end, which may indicate a read error. The chain recombines TRBV25-1 with TRBJ2-5; TRBD2 matches 7 bases. The CDR3 length is 15 residues. Germline values: CDR1 MGHDK, CDR2 SYGVNS. For the CDR3, the DNA is TGTGCCAGCAGCGTACCGACTAGCAGGAGGGAGACCCAGTGCTTC. Its protein product is CASSVPTSRRETQCF.

This clone was picked up a small number of times. The J gene is TRBJ1-1, the V gene TRBV28; D gene unclear. CDR3 size: 13 residues. Germline CDR1 MDHEN, CDR2 SYDVKM. V gave up 6 bases and J gave up 1 base, with 9 bases separating them. The CDR3, as DNA: TGTGCCAGCAGGCCTCAGAGGAACACTGAAGCTTTCTTT. It yields the protein CASRPQRNTEAFF.

V is TRBV6-6 and J is TRBJ2-7; TRBD1 might be the D (6 bases). In germline, CDR1 is MNHNY, CDR2 SVGAGI (reference sequence). V was shortened by 2 bases and J by 0 bases, with 8 bases between the two germline ends. The CDR3 runs to 14 residues. Here the CDR3 reads CASSYGQRSYEQYF. For the CDR3, the DNA is TGTGCCAGCAGTTACGGACAGCGCTCCTACGAGCAGTACTTC.

There are a few counts of this clone. The chain joins TRBV11-2 to TRBJ2-1; 10 bases line up with TRBD1. V dropped 7 bases and J dropped 8; count of bases not matched to a gene: 11. Germline V gene lookup returns CDR1 SGHAT and CDR2 FQNNGV. The CDR3 has 15 residues. CDR3 region: CASTTLGGTGDEQFF. Written as DNA, the CDR3 is TGTGCCAGCACTACACTCGGGGGGACAGGGGATGAGCAGTTCTTC.

This clone is categorized as medium-sized. V usage is TRBV19 and J usage is TRBJ2-1; the match to TRBD2 covers 7 bases. The CDR3 totals 17 residues. Per the germline V gene, CDR1 is LNHDA and CDR2 is SQIVND (reference sequence). Trimming removed 5 bases from V and 8 bases from J; junction bases left unmatched: 18. The CDR3: CASSPQPTSAIRDEQFF. CDR3 nucleotide sequence: TGTGCCAGTAGTCCCCAACCCACTAGCGCCATACGGGATGAGCAGTTCTTC.

The chain joins TRBV6-1 to TRBJ2-3; either TRBD1 or TRBD2 may fit D (5 bases each). From germline, CDR1 is MNHNS and CDR2 SASEGT. V gave up 6 bases and J gave up 0 bases, with 13 bases separating them. The CDR3 totals 15 residues. DNA of the CDR3: TGTGCCAGCAGGGGCCGGGACCGGAGCACAGATACGCAGTATTTT. The encoded protein is CASRGRDRSTDTQYF.

The chain has TRBV18 and TRBJ2-3, with TRBD2 identical over 8 bases. Germline V gene data show CDR1 as KGHSH and CDR2 as LQKENI. The CDR3 runs to 15 residues. Trimming took 5 bases from V and 0 from J; bases not matched to a gene: 4. CDR3 DNA: TGTGCCAGCTCAATAGCGGGACCCAGCACAGATACGCAGTATTTT. Encoded protein: CASSIAGPSTDTQYF.

J is TRBJ1-2 and V is TRBV7-2, with a weak D call TRBD1 (6 bases). Looked up from germline, CDR1 is SGHTA and CDR2 is FQGNSA. Trimming took off 1 base at V and 4 bases at J, with 10 bases between the two ends. The CDR3 extends over 14 amino acids. DNA for the CDR3: TGTGCCAGCAGCTTAGACAGGGACGGCTATGGCTACACCTTC. Translated, it gives CASSLDRDGYGYTF.

The J gene is TRBJ2-2, the V gene TRBV12-3 or TRBV12-4; 11 bases are a match to TRBD1. This CDR3 has 17 amino acids. Trimming cost V 4 bases and J 4 bases; bases outside gene matches: 8. The CDR3 DNA follows: TGTGCCAGCAGTTGGACCGTCGGGACAGGGGGCACCGGGGAGCTGTTTTTT. Translated: CASSWTVGTGGTGELFF.

This clone was seen more than once but under ten times. This chain joins TRBV12-3 or TRBV12-4 and TRBJ2-3; D not certain. CDR3 length: 16 amino acids. Between the trimmed V and J ends, which lost 3 bases and 1 base, there was a span of 14 bases. The CDR3 reads CASSFSAVIGTDTQYF. The DNA for the CDR3 is TGTGCCAGCAGTTTTAGTGCAGTTATAGGCACAGATACGCAGTATTTT.

Points on this clone: A read error is possible here, since a much larger clone lies one base away. The rearrangement links TRBV28 to TRBJ1-1; TRBD1 might be the D (5 bases). Trimming took off 4 bases at V and 4 bases at J, with 10 bases between the two ends. Per the germline V gene, CDR1 is MDHEN and CDR2 is SYDVKM. The CDR3 covers 13 residues. The CDR3 region is CASSSTQVTEAFF. The CDR3 coding sequence is TGTGCCAGCAGTTCCACACAGGTCACTGAAGCTTTCTTT.

In this sample, this clone turned up a few times. This rearrangement joins TRBV5-1 to TRBJ1-2, with D perhaps matching TRBD1 (5 bases). This CDR3 is built from 13 residues. Germline V gene sequence: CDR1 SGHRS, CDR2 YFSETQ. With 5 bases removed from V and 3 bases from J, the gap between germline ends came to 11 bases. CDR3 residues: CASRQDRDYGYTF. CDR3 nucleotides: TGCGCCAGCAGACAGGACCGAGACTATGGCTACACCTTC.

The gene calls are TRBV5-5 and TRBJ1-1; a weak D match, TRBD1 (5 bases). V was pared by 3 bases and J by 5 bases, with 11 bases between. CDR3 length: 13 amino acids. Germline CDR1 SGHKS, CDR2 YYEKEE (reference sequence). The CDR3 coding sequence is TGTGCCAGCAGCTCTGGGGCGCGGACTGAAGCTTTCTTT. Encoded protein: CASSSGARTEAFF. The complete variable domain, with remaining parts taken from reference TRBV5-5 and TRBJ1-1, reads DAGVTQSPTHLIKTRGQQVTLRCSPISGHKSVSWYQQVLGQGPQFIFQYYEKEERGRGNFPDRFSARQFPNYSSELNVNALLLGDSALYLCASSSGARTEAFFGQGTRLTVV.

There are many counts of this clone. The chain uses TRBV2 and TRBJ2-1, with 7 bases aligning to TRBD1. Germline CDR1 is SNHLY and CDR2 is FYNNEI. This CDR3 is 13 amino acids long. V shed 10 bases and J 8 bases; nucleotides not matched to a gene: 11. CDR3 residues: CATKGTEGDEQFF. The CDR3 nucleotides are TGTGCCACCAAAGGGACAGAGGGGGATGAGCAGTTCTTC.

This clone was seen a few times. The chain couples TRBV20-1 to TRBJ1-1; D gene uncertain. V was clipped by 5 bases and J by 3 bases, with 16 bases between them. This CDR3 is built from 14 residues. Looked up from germline, CDR1 is DFQATT and CDR2 is SNEGSKA (reference sequence). The CDR3: CSAPKVADHTEAFF. In DNA form, the CDR3 reads TGCAGTGCTCCCAAGGTGGCCGACCACACTGAAGCTTTCTTT.